The present T cell receptor beta chain was sequenced within a study of Graves' ophthalmopathy and Graves' hyperthyroidism. Study background: At the time of initial diagnosis and before any treatment, peripheral blood was collected.

Study-wide results and limits: Blood was where most expanded thyroid clonotypes above 0.001 frequency also turned up.

In this sample, this clonotype turned up many times. Antigen unknown. Amplification of the TCR beta CDR3 regions used RNA transcripts (as template). In the first round, RT-PCR was carried out with HTBI primers, and a multiplex PCR formed the second round. Via MiXCR, TCRdb re-called the multiplex PCR reads, giving one row per CDR3 protein. The table lists about 210,000 distinct CDR3 sequences, over 25% of them singletons. The germline V gene has CDR1 SGHTA and CDR2 FQGNSA. The V gene lost 8 bases and the J gene lost 10 bases, with 20 bases spanning the gap. The length of the CDR3 is 13 residues. J is TRBJ2-5 and V is TRBV7-2; the D is unclear. Sequences were obtained from peripheral blood. The sequence was obtained from a man over 45 with Graves' ophthalmopathy. This CDR3 is CASGSSLVPLQYF. The CDR3 coding sequence is TGTGCCAGCGGCTCATCCTTGGTGCCCCTCCAGTACTTC.